Below, 30 T cell receptor beta chains from the same sample are listed, as sequenced in a study of early T cells in non-severe SARS-CoV-2 infection. TCRdb independently ran MiXCR on the 5' RACE reads; one entry per CDR3 protein. Of roughly 53,000 distinct CDR3 sequences in the sample, 7.5% to 9% were seen once. Sequenced here: whole blood, sampled at baseline. These receptors originate from an adult who was a healthcare worker with PCR-confirmed SARS-CoV-2 infection or an uninfected control (not recorded which).

This clonotype came up many times. The chain recombines TRBV6-2 or TRBV6-3 with TRBJ2-1; D gene uncertain. CDR3 length equals 16 residues. V lost 3 bases, J lost 7 bases, and 19 bases lay in between. Germline CDR1 MNHEY, CDR2 SVGEGT. In DNA form, the CDR3 reads TGTGCCAGCAGTTATTCAGATCTTCCTCCTCTTAATGAGCAGTTCTTC. Its protein is CASSYSDLPPLNEQFF.

This clonotype was counted many times. V usage is TRBV9 and J usage is TRBJ1-5; D not certain. CDR1 and CDR2 (germline): SGDLS, YYNGEE. CDR3 length: 14 residues. Trimming took 0 bases from V and 0 from J, leaving 4 bases between them. CDR3 DNA sequence: TGTGCCAGCAGCGTAGGGAATAGCAATCAGCCCCAGCATTTT. Translated: CASSVGNSNQPQHF.

J is TRBJ1-6 and V is TRBV27, with 9 bases that match TRBD1. Germline-derived CDR1 and CDR2 are MNHEY and SMNVEV (reference sequence). The CDR3 loop spans 14 amino acids. V was clipped by 6 bases and J by 5 bases; unmatched bases: 2. CDR3 region: CASRRDRDNSPLHF. The CDR3 DNA follows: TGTGCCAGCAGGAGGGACAGGGATAATTCACCCCTCCACTTT.

This chain's CDR3 is CASSLARGNEQYF. The CDR3 coding sequence is TGTGCCAGCAGCTTGGCTCGCGGGAACGAGCAGTACTTC. The rearrangement joins TRBV5-8 to TRBJ2-7; D possibly corresponds to TRBD2 (6 bases). Germline CDR1 and CDR2: SGHTS and YDEGEE. This CDR3 comprises 13 residues. The V end lost 0 bases, the J end lost 5 bases, and 9 bases lay between the germline ends.

In its sample, this clonotype was seen a few times. The rearrangement joins TRBV30 to TRBJ2-5; D unclear. Germline V gene sequence: CDR1 GTSNPN, CDR2 SVGIG (reference sequence). Trimming cost V 2 bases and J 5 bases, with 18 bases left between them. The CDR3 has 15 residues. CDR3 nucleotide sequence: TGTGCCTGGAGTCCCGGTGGAGCGCGGCCGGAGACCCAGTACTTC. This codes for CAWSPGGARPETQYF. Complete variable domain (other parts from reference TRBV30 and TRBJ2-5): SQTIHQWPATLVQPVGSPLSLECTVEGTSNPNLYWYRQAAGRGLQLLFYSVGIGQISSEVPQNLSASRPQDRQFILSSKKLLLSDSGFYLCAWSPGGARPETQYFGPGTRLLVL.

This clonotype was observed a handful of times. The chain uses TRBV2 and TRBJ1-2; D not resolved. There are 13 residues in the CDR3. Germline V gene data show CDR1 as SNHLY and CDR2 as FYNNEI. Trimming stripped 0 bases from V and 8 bases from J, with 10 bases between. The DNA of the CDR3 is TGTGCCAGCAGTGAAGCCCTCCTTCCCGGCTACACCTTC. Protein: CASSEALLPGYTF.

This clonotype was observed a few times. This sequence joins TRBV20-1 and TRBJ2-5; 12 bases align to TRBD2. The CDR3 has 14 amino acids. CDR1 and CDR2 (germline): DFQATT, SNEGSKA (reference sequence). The junction had 5 bases not matched to a gene; V was cut back by 4 bases and J by 5 bases. CDR3 DNA: TGCAGTGCTAAAACTAGCGGGGGGATTGAGACCCAGTACTTC. It encodes CSAKTSGGIETQYF.

The rearrangement links TRBV7-8 to TRBJ2-5; D is unclear. V was shortened by 3 bases and J by 0 bases, with 11 bases between the two germline ends. Germline CDR1 reads SGHVS; CDR2 reads FQNEAQ. CDR3 length: 15 amino acids. In nucleotides, the CDR3 is TGTGCCAGCAGCTTCGGCCAGATGTACCAAGAGACCCAGTACTTC. Translating it yields CASSFGQMYQETQYF.

There are a few counts of this clonotype. V usage is TRBV2 and J usage is TRBJ2-7, with 9 bases aligning to TRBD2. CDR3 length: 14 amino acids. The junction had 8 bases not matched to a gene; V was cut back by 6 bases and J by 5 bases. Looked up from germline, CDR1 is SNHLY and CDR2 is FYNNEI. CDR3 amino acids: CASSGLAPTHEQYF. For the CDR3, the DNA is TGTGCCAGCAGCGGACTAGCGCCCACCCACGAGCAGTACTTC. The full variable domain, in which reference TRBV2 and TRBJ2-7 provide the parts outside the CDR3, is EPEVTQTPSHQVTQMGQEVILRCVPISNHLYFYWYRQILGQKVEFLVSFYNNEISEKSEIFDDQFSVERPDGSNFTLKIRSTKLEDSAMYFCASSGLAPTHEQYFGPGTRLTVT.

This clonotype was counted at least ten times. The J gene is TRBJ2-1, the V gene TRBV29-1; tentatively, D is TRBD2 (6 bases). Deletions cut 7 bases from V and 4 bases from J, with 14 bases between. CDR3 length equals 13 residues. Germline loops: CDR1 SQVTM, CDR2 ANQGSEA. The CDR3 region has the DNA TGCAGCGCTGCCGGGGGACCTTACAATGAGCAGTTCTTC. It specifies CSAAGGPYNEQFF.

This clonotype was seen only a few times. The CDR3 DNA reads as TGTGCCATCAGGGGGGACAGCGATTCCTACAATGAGCAGTTCTTC. Its translation is CAIRGDSDSYNEQFF. The rearrangement links TRBV10-3 to TRBJ2-1, with TRBD1 matching 7 bases. This CDR3 comprises 15 residues. J lost 1 base, V lost 6 bases, and 6 bases had no gene match. Germline V gene data show CDR1 as ENHRY and CDR2 as SYGVKD.

This clonotype was seen more than once but under ten times. The rearrangement joins TRBV5-1 to TRBJ2-7; the match to TRBD1 covers 7 bases. The length of the CDR3 is 13 residues. Germline CDR1 and CDR2: SGHRS and YFSETQ. V lost 5 bases, J lost 5 bases, and 7 bases stayed unmatched. The CDR3 sequence is CASRQVDRDEQYF. DNA for the CDR3: TGCGCCAGCAGGCAGGTCGACAGGGACGAGCAGTACTTC.

This clonotype has a handful of counts. The rearrangement uses TRBV5-1 and TRBJ2-1; the D gene could be TRBD1 or TRBD2 (5 bases each). The CDR3 extends over 14 amino acids. V shed 5 bases and J shed 3 bases, with 12 bases lying between them. Germline CDR1 SGHRS, CDR2 YFSETQ. DNA for the CDR3: TGCGCCAGCAGAACCGGGACCAACTACAATGAGCAGTTCTTC. Protein sequence: CASRTGTNYNEQFF.

The chain uses TRBV29-1 and TRBJ2-1; a weak D match, TRBD2 (5 bases). Trimming took 5 bases from V and 5 from J, leaving 10 bases between them. This CDR3 has 12 amino acids. Per germline, CDR1 SQVTM and CDR2 ANQGSEA. CDR3 coding DNA: TGCAGCGTTAATAGCGTTGACAATGAGCAGTTCTTC. Its protein product is CSVNSVDNEQFF.

J is TRBJ2-7 and V is TRBV18, with 13 bases aligning to TRBD2. V shed 4 bases and J 4 bases; nucleotides not matched to a gene: 4. Germline V CDR1 and CDR2: KGHSH, LQKENI. The CDR3 extends over 15 amino acids. The CDR3 DNA reads TGTGCCAGCTCACAAGGACTAGCGGGAGAGTACGAGCAGTACTTC. As protein: CASSQGLAGEYEQYF. The full variable domain, completed using reference TRBV18 and TRBJ2-7, is NAGVMQNPRHLVRRRGQEARLRCSPMKGHSHVYWYRQLPEEGLKFMVYLQKENIIDESGMPKERFSAEFPKEGPSILRIQQVVRGDSAAYFCASSQGLAGEYEQYFGPGTRLTVT.

In this sample, this clonotype turned up many times. This chain uses TRBV9 with TRBJ2-1; TRBD2 matches at 9 bases. The CDR3 contains 16 residues. Trimming removed 0 bases from V and 1 base from J; junction bases left unmatched: 2. Germline V gives CDR1 SGDLS, CDR2 YYNGEE. The CDR3 nucleotides read TGTGCCAGCAGCGTAGCTAGCGGGGTATCCTACAATGAGCAGTTCTTC. Protein product: CASSVASGVSYNEQFF.

This clonotype was detected a few times. J is TRBJ1-1 and V is TRBV6-6, with D uncertain. The CDR3 consists of 13 residues. The germline V gene has CDR1 MNHNY and CDR2 SVGAGI (reference sequence). Trimming stripped 2 bases from V and 5 bases from J, with 9 bases between. CDR3 DNA sequence: TGTGCCAGCAGTTACACGAGGGCTACTGAAGCTTTCTTT. Protein sequence: CASSYTRATEAFF.

CDR3 DNA sequence: TGTGCCAGCAGCCCCCGGGGACCCTACCAAGAGACCCAGTACTTC. This sequence encodes CASSPRGPYQETQYF. The chain uses TRBV5-6 and TRBJ2-5; either TRBD1 or TRBD2 may fit D (5 bases each). The CDR3 runs to 15 residues. V lost 4 bases and J lost 0, with 13 bases in between. The V gene's germline CDR1 is SGHDT and CDR2 YYEEEE.

This clonotype was found a few times. This chain uses TRBV27 with TRBJ2-1; a weak D match, TRBD2 (6 bases). Germline loops: CDR1 MNHEY, CDR2 SMNVEV (reference sequence). Trimming cost V 5 bases and J 1 base, with 15 bases left between them. The CDR3 contains 16 residues. CDR3 sequence (DNA): TGTGCCAGCAGTACTTCTGCGGGGCCATCCTACAATGAGCAGTTCTTC. This encodes CASSTSAGPSYNEQFF.

This clonotype was seen a few times. The chain carries TRBV11-2 and TRBJ2-2; 13 nucleotides align to TRBD2. Germline trimming cut 5 bases from V and 7 bases from J; bases unmatched to any gene: 7. The germline gives CDR1 SGHAT, CDR2 FQNNGV. The CDR3 is 16 amino acids. The CDR3 here is CASSPGLAGLGGELFF. The DNA for the CDR3 is TGTGCCAGCAGCCCGGGACTAGCGGGACTCGGCGGGGAGCTGTTTTTT.

This clonotype has only a few counts. The chain is built from TRBV7-9 and TRBJ2-1; D not certain. Germline CDR1 and CDR2: SEHNR and FQNEAQ (reference sequence). This CDR3 has 12 residues. V lost 4 bases, J lost 9 bases, and 10 bases lay in between. The CDR3 nucleotides are TGTGCCAGCAGCTCCCGCTCTGCTGAGCAGTTCTTC. It translates to CASSSRSAEQFF.

This clonotype was seen at least ten times. The chain joins TRBV29-1 to TRBJ2-5; 8 nucleotides agree with TRBD1. Per the germline V gene, CDR1 is SQVTM and CDR2 is ANQGSEA. With V trimmed by 7 bases and J by 3 bases, 7 bases remained unmatched. The CDR3 has 13 residues. This CDR3 is CSGGQGLKETQYF. The CDR3 region has the DNA TGCAGCGGCGGACAGGGCCTCAAAGAGACCCAGTACTTC. The full variable domain, completed using reference TRBV29-1 and TRBJ2-5, is SAVISQKPSRDICQRGTSLTIQCQVDSQVTMMFWYRQQPGQSLTLIATANQGSEATYESGFVIDKFPISRPNLTFSTLTVSNMSPEDSSIYLCSGGQGLKETQYFGPGTRLLVL.

The rearrangement joins TRBV18 to TRBJ2-3, with D tentatively TRBD1 (6 bases). V was clipped by 5 bases and J by 5 bases, with 11 bases between them. Germline V gene lookup returns CDR1 KGHSH and CDR2 LQKENI. The CDR3 loop spans 13 amino acids. The DNA of the CDR3 is TGTGCCAGCTCATCCGCAGGGGAAGATACGCAGTATTTT. Encoded protein: CASSSAGEDTQYF.

At least ten counts were recorded for this clonotype. The chain joins TRBV5-1 to TRBJ2-7, with a tentative D call TRBD1 (6 bases). Germline V gene data show CDR1 as SGHRS and CDR2 as YFSETQ. The CDR3 sequence is 14 residues long. V shed 3 bases and J shed 0 bases, with 10 bases lying between them. For the CDR3, the DNA is TGCGCCAGCAGCTCCGGACAGTCCTCCTACGAGCAGTACTTC. Translated, it gives CASSSGQSSYEQYF.

V is TRBV27 and J is TRBJ1-6, with 9 bases fitting TRBD1. The V and J ends lost 6 bases and 7 bases, in that order; junction bases with no gene match: 4. Per germline, CDR1 MNHEY and CDR2 SMNVEV (reference sequence). The CDR3 runs 14 residues. DNA for the CDR3: TGTGCCAGCAGGCGGACAGGGGTGAATTCACCCCTCCACTTT. Encoded protein: CASRRTGVNSPLHF.

This clonotype was found many times. The rearrangement joins TRBV11-2 to TRBJ1-6, with unresolved D. Germline-derived CDR1 and CDR2 are SGHAT and FQNNGV. The CDR3 covers 16 residues. The V end was cut by 2 bases, the J end by 0 bases, with 8 bases between. This CDR3 reads CASSLTASSYNSPLHF. The DNA of the CDR3 is TGTGCCAGCAGCTTAACCGCTAGCTCCTATAATTCACCCCTCCACTTT.

This clonotype came up a few times. V is TRBV20-1 and J is TRBJ1-5; TRBD1 matches at 7 bases. The CDR3 extends over 14 amino acids. The junction had 9 bases not matched to a gene; V was cut back by 4 bases and J by 6 bases. Germline lookup yields CDR1 DFQATT and CDR2 SNEGSKA (reference sequence). The CDR3 DNA follows: TGCAGTGCTACCCGCGAGGGGGCTGGTCAGCCCCAGCATTTT. It translates to CSATREGAGQPQHF.

This clonotype was seen at least ten times. The rearrangement uses TRBV11-2 and TRBJ1-4, with D possibly being TRBD1 (5 bases). Germline assignment: CDR1 SGHAT and CDR2 FQNNGV. The length of the CDR3 is 13 residues. V lost 6 bases and J lost 6, with 11 bases in between. CDR3: CASRLGPDEKLFF. Written as DNA, the CDR3 is TGTGCCAGCAGGTTGGGGCCGGATGAAAAACTGTTTTTT.

The chain employs TRBV6-1 and TRBJ1-5, with 10 bases aligning to TRBD1. The CDR3 runs to 13 residues. With 11 bases clipped from V and 8 bases from J, the junction kept 9 bases outside the gene matches. Germline assignment: CDR1 MNHNS and CDR2 SASEGT. The CDR3 loop reads CASEDRGLKPQHF. The CDR3 DNA reads TGTGCCTCCGAGGACAGGGGGTTAAAGCCCCAGCATTTT.

This clonotype was recorded a few times. The chain links TRBV29-1 to TRBJ2-7; TRBD2 agrees at 9 bases. The germline gives CDR1 SQVTM, CDR2 ANQGSEA. V lost 8 bases and J lost 4; bases outside the gene matches: 12. The CDR3 sequence is 14 residues long. The CDR3 nucleotides are TGCAGCACCATTAGCGGGGGAGGATCGTACGAGCAGTACTTC. Its translation: CSTISGGGSYEQYF.